The T cell receptor beta chain under discussion was sequenced for a study of blood T cells in healthy people across ages. The CDR3 is 14 residues long. Germline V gene sequence: CDR1 DFQATT, CDR2 SNEGSKA (reference sequence). V was trimmed by 4 bases and J by 2 bases, leaving 13 bases between them. A second roughly 7 to 12 cycle PCR used barcoded and J-beta primers. TCRdb re-called the 5' RACE reads through MiXCR, storing one row per CDR3 protein. The sample gives about 1 million distinct CDR3 sequences, 20% to 25% of which show up once; about 0.72% is in the top ten. This sample was shared with a second study, whose subject was T cells of mothers and their children. As that study records: According to the study, all extracted RNA entered cDNA synthesis at roughly 1.5 ug per 15 ul. Thymic selection shapes TCR recombination output similarly in related and unrelated pairs. Mothers and children who were related shared slightly more overlap than unrelated pairs, but not significantly more.

The rearrangement uses TRBV20-1 and TRBJ2-3; D may be TRBD2 (6 bases). Sample: blood. The receptor's source is a girl aged 2-15 years in good health. CDR3 in DNA: TGCAGTGCTAATAGCGGATTCTACACAGATACGCAGTATTTT. Translating gives CSANSGFYTDTQYF.